The 3 T cell receptor beta chains listed next were all sequenced from one sample in a study of blood T cell repertoires in COVID-19 (dated by TCRdb to about 2020). The library came from the immunoSEQ multiplex PCR assay. Drawn from immuneACCESS, this table holds only the in-frame rearrangements with V and J called that TCRdb kept. Clones are partly lost; checked studies trace under half to an unresolved V gene and leave the rest unexplained. In this sample the table shows a few hundred thousand clones, 85% of which occur a single time. 18% of the sample belongs to the ten largest clones. The specimen was PBMCs or T cells enriched from blood (not recorded which). The source is a man in his forties who had recovered from COVID-19.

The V gene is TRBV3-1 (or the pseudogene TRBV3-2), the J gene TRBJ2-1, with D possibly matching TRBD2 (5 bases). Germline lookup yields CDR1 LGHDT and CDR2 YNNKEL (reference sequence). The CDR3 loop spans 13 amino acids. The germline V and J ends were trimmed by 4 bases and 15 bases, with 19 bases remaining between them. CDR3 coding DNA: TGTGCCAGCAGCCCATCGGGGTTTGGGTCTGCGTTCTTC. It translates to CASSPSGFGSAFF.

The chain combines TRBV28 with TRBJ2-1; 11 bases are a match to TRBD2. V lost 6 bases and J lost 4; bases outside the gene matches: 5. This CDR3 is 15 amino acids long. CDR1 MDHEN and CDR2 SYDVKM come from the germline V gene. CDR3 bases: TGTGCCAGCAGACAAGGGACTAGCGGATACAATGAGCAGTTCTTC. It codes for CASRQGTSGYNEQFF.

The rearrangement joins TRBV2 to TRBJ2-3; tentatively, D is TRBD1 (5 bases). Germline V CDR1 and CDR2: SNHLY, FYNNEI. V was clipped by 3 bases and J by 6 bases, with 10 bases between them. The CDR3 contains 13 residues. CDR3 sequence (DNA): TGTGCCAGCAGTGACGATCCAGGGGATACGCAGTATTTT. Residues: CASSDDPGDTQYF.